These T cell receptor beta chains were read from a single sample in a study of blood T cell repertoires in COVID-19. Profiling relied on immunoSEQ multiplex PCR, and the TCRdb table lists in-frame clones only, not all of them. The sample yields about 180,000 clones, more than 75% seen once. Input material: PBMCs or T cells enriched from blood (not recorded which). These receptors came from a woman aged 50 to 65 who had recovered from COVID-19. CDR3s include the opening cysteine and the closing phenylalanine or tryptophan. The order of the fields is CDR3 length, J gene, D gene, V gene, clone size, CDR3 protein, CDR3 DNA. A D gene is named only where the DNA matches it firmly. A row's size may be missing; if present it is once, few, many or a size class.

12,TRBJ1-1,-,TRBV6-6,-,CASSYGRGEAFF,TGTGCCAGCAGTTACGGAAGGGGGGAAGCTTTCTTT
13,TRBJ2-1,-,TRBV7-3,-,CASSLDSDNEQFF,TGTGCCAGCAGCTTAGACAGTGACAATGAGCAGTTCTTC
14,TRBJ2-3,-,TRBV30,-,CAWSARPGADTQYF,TGTGCCTGGAGTGCTCGCCCGGGGGCAGATACGCAGTATTTT
15,TRBJ2-1,TRBD2,TRBV20-1,few,CSATDPSGSFNEQFF,TGCAGTGCTACTGACCCTAGCGGGAGCTTCAATGAGCAGTTCTTC
14,TRBJ1-6,TRBD1,TRBV2,few,CASLGGQGNSPLHF,TGTGCCAGCCTGGGGGGACAGGGTAATTCACCCCTCCACTTT
13,TRBJ1-5,-,TRBV2,-,CASGGGGFQPQHF,TGTGCCAGCGGGGGGGGCGGGTTCCAGCCCCAGCATTTT
15,TRBJ1-5,TRBD1,TRBV19,few,CASSKDRVDNQPQHF,TGTGCCAGTAGTAAGGACAGGGTGGACAATCAGCCCCAGCATTTT
13,TRBJ2-3,-,TRBV9,-,CASSYSSTDTQYF,TGTGCCAGCAGCTACAGTAGCACAGATACGCAGTATTTT
13,TRBJ2-7,TRBD2,TRBV5-6,-,CASSFPGGNEQYF,TGTGCCAGCAGCTTTCCCGGGGGGAACGAGCAGTACTTC
14,TRBJ1-3,-,TRBV28,-,CASSLVLRGNTIYF,TGTGCCAGCAGTTTAGTGCTTCGGGGAAACACCATATATTTT
12,TRBJ2-7,-,TRBV2,-,CASRTVGYEQYF,TGTGCCAGCAGGACAGTAGGCTACGAGCAGTACTTC
15,TRBJ1-6,TRBD1,TRBV10-3,-,CAISEGTGALSPLHF,TGTGCCATCAGTGAGGGGACAGGCGCCCTCTCACCCCTCCACTTT
12,TRBJ1-1,-,TRBV29-1,-,CSVGKGNIEAFF,TGCAGCGTTGGAAAGGGGAACATTGAAGCTTTCTTT
13,TRBJ2-7,TRBD1,TRBV4-2,-,CASSQRDSDEQYF,TGTGCCAGCAGCCAACGGGACAGCGACGAGCAGTACTTC
19,TRBJ1-6,-,TRBV28,-,CASSFPGLGASSYNSPLHF,TGTGCCAGCAGTTTCCCTGGATTAGGGGCGAGCTCCTATAATTCACCCCTCCACTTT
14,TRBJ2-2,-,TRBV7-6,-,CASSLGPDTGELFF,TGTGCCAGCAGCTTGGGCCCGGACACCGGGGAGCTGTTTTTT
14,TRBJ2-3,-,TRBV7-9,once,CASTLRGGGDTQYF,TGTGCCAGTACTCTCCGGGGAGGAGGTGATACGCAGTATTTT
16,TRBJ1-2,-,TRBV23-1,-,CASSQSRFFQKYGYTF,TGCGCCAGCAGTCAATCGAGGTTTTTCCAGAAGTATGGCTACACCTTC
18,TRBJ2-3,TRBD2,TRBV11-2,-,CASSTRRLAGGGTDTQYF,TGTGCCAGCAGCACTAGGAGACTAGCGGGGGGTGGCACAGATACGCAGTATTTT
19,TRBJ1-5,TRBD1,TRBV18,-,CASSQSASAGTGTNQPQHF,TGTGCCAGCTCACAAAGCGCATCTGCCGGGACAGGGACGAATCAGCCCCAGCATTTT
13,TRBJ1-1,-,TRBV10-2,few,CASSEQGRTEAFF,TGCGCCAGCAGTGAACAGGGTAGAACTGAAGCTTTCTTT
16,TRBJ2-1,-,TRBV11-3,-,CASSLDGAGRGSEQFF,TGTGCCAGCAGCTTAGATGGGGCAGGGCGGGGTAGTGAGCAGTTCTTC
16,TRBJ1-2,TRBD1,TRBV20-1,-,CSASKPGQGAVNGYTF,TGCAGTGCCAGTAAACCGGGACAGGGGGCTGTAAATGGCTACACCTTC
15,TRBJ2-5,-,TRBV28,-,CASSLYGERQETQYF,TGTGCCAGCAGTTTGTACGGGGAACGCCAAGAGACCCAGTACTTC
15,TRBJ1-2,TRBD1,TRBV5-4,-,CASSPPGQARYGYTF,TGTGCCAGCAGTCCCCCGGGACAGGCGAGGTATGGCTACACCTTC
16,TRBJ2-3,TRBD2,TRBV19,-,CASSGRGTRVADTQYF,TGTGCCAGTAGCGGGAGGGGGACTAGGGTTGCAGATACGCAGTATTTT
15,TRBJ1-3,-,TRBV7-9,-,CASQIGGAGGNTIYF,TGTGCCAGCCAGATTGGAGGGGCAGGCGGAAACACCATATATTTT
15,TRBJ1-3,-,TRBV19,-,CASSIPPGLGNTIYF,TGTGCCAGTAGTATTCCTCCAGGGCTTGGAAACACCATATATTTT
13,TRBJ2-1,-,TRBV11-2,-,CASSSQLARTRFF,TGTGCCAGCAGCTCTCAACTAGCCCGCACGCGGTTCTTC
8,TRBJ1-1,-,TRBV29-1,-,CSVGEGFF,TGCAGCGTTGGTGAGGGTTTCTTT
14,TRBJ2-7,-,TRBV28,-,CASMREPSPYEQYF,TGTGCCAGCATGCGGGAACCCAGCCCCTACGAGCAGTACTTC
16,TRBJ2-2,TRBD2,TRBV24-1,-,CATSDAGTRNTGELFF,TGTGCCACCAGTGATGCCGGGACTAGGAACACCGGGGAGCTGTTTTTT
18,TRBJ2-3,TRBD2,TRBV15,once,CATSRDRETGGPIDTQYF,TGTGCCACCAGCAGAGATCGCGAGACGGGAGGGCCAATAGATACGCAGTATTTT
16,TRBJ2-1,-,TRBV27,once,CASSIGGDFPYNEQFF,TGTGCCAGCTCCATAGGAGGGGACTTCCCCTACAATGAGCAGTTCTTC
14,TRBJ1-6,-,TRBV28,few,CASSRDSAFSPLHF,TGTGCCAGCAGCCGGGACTCCGCCTTCTCACCCCTCCACTTT
12,TRBJ2-3,-,TRBV5-1,few,CASSMDRDTQYF,TGCGCCAGCAGCATGGACCGGGATACGCAGTATTTT
16,TRBJ1-2,TRBD1,TRBV19,-,CASSRMGQGAFYGYTF,TGTGCCAGTAGTCGTATGGGACAGGGTGCCTTCTATGGCTACACCTTC
17,TRBJ2-1,TRBD2,TRBV7-9,-,CASKGLAGGSSYNEQFF,TGTGCCAGCAAGGGACTAGCGGGAGGGAGCTCCTACAATGAGCAGTTCTTC
13,TRBJ2-3,-,TRBV13,-,CASSLSGTDTQYF,TGTGCCAGCAGCCTTTCAGGCACAGATACGCAGTATTTT
15,TRBJ2-7,TRBD1,TRBV6-5,-,CASSPTRDSSYEQYF,TGTGCCAGCAGCCCAACACGGGACAGCTCCTACGAGCAGTACTTC
14,TRBJ1-4,TRBD1,TRBV5-1,-,CASSLGQGGEKLFF,TGCGCCAGCAGCCTGGGACAGGGCGGAGAAAAACTGTTTTTT
17,TRBJ1-5,-,TRBV28,-,CASSLLSRHEGNQPQHF,TGTGCCAGCAGTTTATTATCAAGGCACGAGGGCAATCAGCCCCAGCATTTT
16,TRBJ2-5,TRBD2,TRBV5-1,-,CASSGRVSGSQETQYF,TGCGCCAGCAGCGGGAGGGTTAGCGGGAGTCAAGAGACCCAGTACTTC
14,TRBJ1-5,TRBD1,TRBV15,-,CATSAGGFGQPQHF,TGTGCCACCAGCGCAGGGGGCTTCGGTCAGCCCCAGCATTTT
16,TRBJ2-6,-,TRBV21-1,-,CASSRDRVAGANVLTF,TGTGCCAGCAGCCGGGACAGGGTTGCTGGGGCCAACGTCCTGACTTTC
20,TRBJ2-3,-,TRBV21-1,-,CASSKAAQGAAAGPTDTQYF,TGTGCCAGCAGCAAAGCGGCACAGGGGGCCGCGGCGGGACCAACAGATACGCAGTATTTT
17,TRBJ2-2,TRBD2,TRBV4-2,-,CASSQEVLAGNTGELFF,TGTGCCAGCAGCCAAGAAGTACTAGCGGGAAACACCGGGGAGCTGTTTTTT
14,TRBJ1-1,-,TRBV9,-,CASSVGSMNTEAFF,TGTGCCAGCAGCGTTGGGAGCATGAACACTGAAGCTTTCTTT
14,TRBJ1-5,TRBD1,TRBV10-3,-,CAISPDRVGQPQHF,TGTGCCATCAGTCCTGACAGGGTAGGGCAGCCCCAGCATTTT
15,TRBJ2-7,-,TRBV5-1,-,CASSLRSESSYEQYF,TGCGCCAGCAGCTTGAGGAGTGAAAGCTCCTACGAGCAGTACTTC
18,TRBJ2-7,TRBD2,TRBV2,-,CASNPLDGLAGGMGEQYF,TGTGCCAGCAACCCGCTGGATGGACTAGCGGGAGGAATGGGCGAGCAGTACTTC
18,TRBJ2-7,TRBD2,TRBV7-2,-,CASSLVAGVNVGVGGQYF,TGTGCCAGCAGCTTAGTGGCGGGAGTTAATGTTGGGGTCGGCGGGCAGTACTTC
15,TRBJ1-2,-,TRBV19,-,CASSTLDSILYGYTF,TGTGCCAGTAGTACCCTCGACAGCATACTCTATGGCTACACCTTC